The entry below gives a single T cell receptor beta chain sequence along with its context. The antigen is not known. The CDR3 is made up of 17 amino acids. The germline V gene has CDR1 MGHRA and CDR2 YSYEKL. Trimming took 0 bases from V and 7 from J; bases not matched to a gene: 9. A split of CD4+ cells into CD45RA+ naive and CD45RA-negative memory subsets was performed. The data originate from a study of shared clonotypes between healthy human individuals. General study findings and limits: Shared clonotypes: about 5% naive CD4, about 3.3% naive CD8, roughly 2.4% memory CD4, 0.35% to 0.5% memory CD8. Relative to memory subsets, naive subsets generally showed larger estimated richness.

Deep level was the assay's run setting. TCRdb's table, derived via immunoSEQ multiplex PCR, lists solely in-frame clones and lacks some. Here the sample spans 2 million to 2.5 million clones, almost 96% being singletons. Sequenced material: naive CD4+ T cells sorted from blood. Specified subset: CD45RA+ positively selected. The TCR originated in a man in his late teens or twenties in good health. V is TRBV4-1 and J is TRBJ2-1, with 10 bases that match TRBD2. CDR3 amino acids: CASSQEGIAGGRNEQFF. CDR3 sequence (DNA): TGCGCCAGCAGCCAAGAAGGTATAGCGGGAGGCCGGAATGAGCAGTTCTTC.